A selection of T cell receptor beta chains follows, all from one sample in a study of CDR3 diversity in severe acne. TCRdb reprocessed the PCR reads with MiXCR, giving one entry per CDR3 protein. This table has 85,000 to 120,000 distinct CDR3 sequences, roughly 51% appearing once. What was sequenced was blood. The receptors come from a male donor with acne. Both conserved end residues are part of each CDR3. The D gene is left open where the match is weak. Size is stated for part of the rows, as once, few or many counts, or as a class when the clone is expanded.

CDR3 protein: CASSVGGKETQYF; CDR3 DNA: TGTGCCAGCAGCGTAGGCGGGAAGGAGACCCAGTACTTC; clone size: -; J gene: TRBJ2-5; V gene: TRBV9; D gene: -
CDR3 protein: CSARDPSGRGGYEQYF; CDR3 DNA: TGCAGTGCTAGAGATCCTAGCGGGAGAGGTGGCTACGAGCAGTACTTC; clone size: -; J gene: TRBJ2-7; V gene: TRBV20-1; D gene: TRBD2
CDR3 protein: CASSVMSGTGSEQYF; CDR3 DNA: TGTGCCAGTAGTGTTATGTCCGGGACAGGTTCCGAGCAGTACTTC; clone size: -; J gene: TRBJ2-7; V gene: TRBV19; D gene: TRBD1
CDR3 protein: CSAVSGKLSTGELFF; CDR3 DNA: TGCAGCGCCGTTAGCGGGAAGTTGAGCACCGGGGAGCTGTTTTTT; clone size: -; J gene: TRBJ2-2; V gene: TRBV29-1; D gene: TRBD2
CDR3 protein: CSVWTGSTYEQYF; CDR3 DNA: TGCAGCGTTTGGACAGGGTCCACCTACGAGCAGTACTTC; clone size: -; J gene: TRBJ2-7; V gene: TRBV29-1; D gene: TRBD1
CDR3 protein: CAISVTGGQNYGYTF; CDR3 DNA: TGTGCCATCAGCGTAACGGGGGGACAGAACTATGGTTACACCTTC; clone size: -; J gene: TRBJ1-2; V gene: TRBV10-3; D gene: TRBD1
CDR3 protein: CASSESNRGGDTQYF; CDR3 DNA: TGTGCCAGCAGTGAATCGAACAGGGGGGGAGATACGCAGTATTTT; clone size: -; J gene: TRBJ2-3; V gene: TRBV25-1; D gene: -
CDR3 protein: CASSLRGDDEQFF; CDR3 DNA: TGCGCCAGCAGCTTGAGAGGGGACGATGAGCAGTTCTTC; clone size: medium-sized; J gene: TRBJ2-1; V gene: TRBV5-1; D gene: -
CDR3 protein: CASSTSGTSGKEQFF; CDR3 DNA: TGTGCCAGTAGTACCTCGGGTACTAGCGGGAAGGAGCAGTTCTTC; clone size: -; J gene: TRBJ2-1; V gene: TRBV19; D gene: TRBD2
CDR3 protein: CSARLIQGAGDSPLHF; CDR3 DNA: TGCAGTGCTAGACTTATACAGGGGGCTGGGGATTCACCCCTCCACTTT; clone size: many; J gene: TRBJ1-6; V gene: TRBV20-1; D gene: TRBD1
CDR3 protein: CASSSRDRAYEQYF; CDR3 DNA: TGTGCCAGCAGCTCCCGGGACAGGGCCTACGAGCAGTACTTC; clone size: -; J gene: TRBJ2-7; V gene: TRBV7-8; D gene: TRBD1
CDR3 protein: CASSLVDFRSSYEQYF; CDR3 DNA: TGCGCCAGCAGCTTGGTTGACTTTCGCAGCTCCTACGAGCAGTACTTC; clone size: many; J gene: TRBJ2-7; V gene: TRBV5-1; D gene: -
CDR3 protein: CASSAGQLNSPLHF; CDR3 DNA: TGTGCCAGCAGCGCCGGACAGCTGAATTCACCCCTCCACTTT; clone size: -; J gene: TRBJ1-6; V gene: TRBV9; D gene: -
CDR3 protein: CASRGSGDEQFF; CDR3 DNA: TGCGCCAGCAGAGGGTCGGGAGATGAGCAGTTCTTC; clone size: many; J gene: TRBJ2-1; V gene: TRBV5-1; D gene: -
CDR3 protein: CSARGGTGWNTEAFF; CDR3 DNA: TGCAGTGCTAGAGGAGGGACAGGCTGGAACACTGAAGCTTTCTTT; clone size: -; J gene: TRBJ1-1; V gene: TRBV20-1; D gene: TRBD1
CDR3 protein: CSARTGNTGELFF; CDR3 DNA: TGCAGTGCCCGGACAGGGAACACCGGGGAGCTGTTTTTT; clone size: many; J gene: TRBJ2-2; V gene: TRBV20-1; D gene: TRBD1
CDR3 protein: CASSLAIPGGLSFVGNTEAFF; CDR3 DNA: TGTGCCAGCAGCTTGGCCATCCCAGGGGGCCTTTCCTTCGTGGGTAACACTGAAGCTTTCTTT; clone size: -; J gene: TRBJ1-1; V gene: TRBV7-2; D gene: TRBD1
CDR3 protein: CATSDAKGGQETQYF; CDR3 DNA: TGTGCCACCAGTGACGCTAAGGGGGGACAAGAGACCCAGTACTTC; clone size: -; J gene: TRBJ2-5; V gene: TRBV24-1; D gene: -
CDR3 protein: CASSGYGPRSGYTF; CDR3 DNA: TGTGCCAGCAGCGGGTACGGACCCCGCTCTGGCTACACCTTC; clone size: few; J gene: TRBJ1-2; V gene: TRBV5-6; D gene: -
CDR3 protein: CSLGETQYF; CDR3 DNA: TGCAGCCTAGGGGAGACCCAGTACTTC; clone size: -; J gene: TRBJ2-5; V gene: TRBV20-1; D gene: -
CDR3 protein: CASSTGGRYEQYF; CDR3 DNA: TGTGCCAGCAGTACAGGGGGCAGGTACGAGCAGTACTTC; clone size: medium-sized; J gene: TRBJ2-7; V gene: TRBV6-5; D gene: TRBD1
CDR3 protein: CATSGGGGEKLFF; CDR3 DNA: TGTGCCACCAGTGGTGGGGGTGGTGAAAAACTGTTTTTT; clone size: few; J gene: TRBJ1-4; V gene: TRBV24-1; D gene: -
CDR3 protein: CSVTGSLGTDTQYF; CDR3 DNA: TGCAGCGTGACAGGCAGCCTCGGCACAGATACGCAGTATTTT; clone size: many; J gene: TRBJ2-3; V gene: TRBV29-1; D gene: -
CDR3 protein: CATSRPPGTGGYTF; CDR3 DNA: TGTGCCACCAGCCGCCCTCCCGGGACCGGTGGCTACACCTTC; clone size: -; J gene: TRBJ1-2; V gene: TRBV15; D gene: -
CDR3 protein: CATSDLGQGADEQFF; CDR3 DNA: TGTGCCACCAGTGATTTAGGGCAGGGGGCTGATGAGCAGTTCTTC; clone size: once; J gene: TRBJ2-1; V gene: TRBV24-1; D gene: TRBD1
CDR3 protein: CSAPHEQYF; CDR3 DNA: TGCAGTGCTCCCCACGAGCAGTACTTC; clone size: -; J gene: TRBJ2-7; V gene: TRBV20-1; D gene: -
CDR3 protein: CSVTYGDGYTF; CDR3 DNA: TGCAGCGTTACTTACGGCGATGGCTACACCTTC; clone size: few; J gene: TRBJ1-2; V gene: TRBV29-1; D gene: -
CDR3 protein: CATHGLRTSYEQYF; CDR3 DNA: TGTGCCACCCATGGTCTCCGCACATCCTACGAGCAGTACTTC; clone size: -; J gene: TRBJ2-7; V gene: TRBV24-1; D gene: -
CDR3 protein: CSVEASGIAGELFF; CDR3 DNA: TGCAGCGTTGAGGCTAGCGGGATTGCCGGGGAGCTGTTTTTT; clone size: -; J gene: TRBJ2-2; V gene: TRBV29-1; D gene: TRBD2
CDR3 protein: CATSRAYRDRLTHF; CDR3 DNA: TGTGCCACCAGCAGAGCATACCGGGACAGGCTCACACATTTT; clone size: -; J gene: TRBJ1-5; V gene: TRBV15; D gene: TRBD1
CDR3 protein: CASSFSSTDTQYF; CDR3 DNA: TGTGCCAGCAGTTTTTCTAGCACAGATACGCAGTATTTT; clone size: many; J gene: TRBJ2-3; V gene: TRBV12-3/TRBV12-4; D gene: -
CDR3 protein: CASSVTPQTRMNTEVFF; CDR3 DNA: TGTGCCAGCAGCGTAACCCCCCAGACACGTATGAACACTGAAGTTTTCTTT; clone size: once; J gene: TRBJ1-1; V gene: TRBV9; D gene: -
CDR3 protein: CASSRTALMNTEAFF; CDR3 DNA: TGTGCCAGCAGCCGGACAGCCCTCATGAACACTGAAGCTTTCTTT; clone size: -; J gene: TRBJ1-1; V gene: TRBV7-2; D gene: -
CDR3 protein: CASTWENQPQHF; CDR3 DNA: TGTGCCAGCACCTGGGAAAATCAGCCCCAGCATTTT; clone size: few; J gene: TRBJ1-5; V gene: TRBV12-3/TRBV12-4; D gene: -
CDR3 protein: CASSQDRDYNEQFF; CDR3 DNA: TGTGCCAGCAGCCAGGACAGGGACTACAATGAGCAGTTCTTC; clone size: -; J gene: TRBJ2-1; V gene: TRBV7-6; D gene: TRBD1
CDR3 protein: CASRQGSDTQYF; CDR3 DNA: TGTGCCAGTCGACAAGGTTCCGATACGCAGTATTTT; clone size: many; J gene: TRBJ2-3; V gene: TRBV6-2/TRBV6-3; D gene: -
CDR3 protein: CASSSRQNTEAFF; CDR3 DNA: TGTGCCAGCTCCTCCCGACAAAACACTGAAGCTTTCTTT; clone size: -; J gene: TRBJ1-1; V gene: TRBV18; D gene: -
CDR3 protein: CSARALAGIIGEQSF; CDR3 DNA: TGCAGTGCTAGAGCACTAGCGGGAATAATTGGCGAGCAGTCCTTC; clone size: -; J gene: TRBJ2-1; V gene: TRBV20-1; D gene: TRBD2
CDR3 protein: CASSIAVRPQHF; CDR3 DNA: TGTGCCAGTAGTATAGCTGTCCGGCCCCAGCATTTT; clone size: many; J gene: TRBJ1-5; V gene: TRBV19; D gene: -
CDR3 protein: CSDATGIYSPLHF; CDR3 DNA: TGCAGTGACGCGACAGGGATATACTCACCCCTCCACTTT; clone size: -; J gene: TRBJ1-6; V gene: TRBV20-1; D gene: TRBD1
CDR3 protein: CASSFTGLADEQYF; CDR3 DNA: TGTGCCAGCAGTTTCACGGGACTAGCGGACGAGCAGTACTTC; clone size: -; J gene: TRBJ2-7; V gene: TRBV12-3/TRBV12-4; D gene: TRBD2
CDR3 protein: CASSEGTYGYTF; CDR3 DNA: TGTGCCAGCAGTGAGGGGACCTATGGCTACACCTTC; clone size: medium-sized; J gene: TRBJ1-2; V gene: TRBV12-3/TRBV12-4; D gene: -
CDR3 protein: CASSTSPGARYEQYF; CDR3 DNA: TGTGCCAGCAGTACCTCCCCCGGGGCGCGGTACGAGCAGTACTTC; clone size: -; J gene: TRBJ2-7; V gene: TRBV25-1; D gene: -
CDR3 protein: CSVEDSANTEAFF; CDR3 DNA: TGCAGCGTTGAGGACAGCGCTAACACTGAAGCTTTCTTT; clone size: -; J gene: TRBJ1-1; V gene: TRBV29-1; D gene: -
CDR3 protein: CASSLGGPPNTGELFF; CDR3 DNA: TGTGCCAGCAGCTTAGGGGGGCCACCGAACACCGGGGAGCTGTTTTTT; clone size: -; J gene: TRBJ2-2; V gene: TRBV7-6; D gene: -